Here is one TCR beta chain with its context. Antigen: not known. With autoimmune disease history or systemic immunosuppression, patients were excluded. Trimming cost V 0 bases and J 0 bases, with 11 bases left between them. Germline V gene data show CDR1 as SGHRS and CDR2 as YFSETQ. The CDR3 loop spans 16 amino acids. Profiling relied on immunoSEQ multiplex PCR, and the TCRdb table lists in-frame clones only, not all of them. The table includes about 99,000 clones, approximately 94% detected once. This specimen belongs to a study of OX40 agonist ivuxolimab in advanced cancers. Study-wide results and caveats: Low normalized T-cell clonal expansion was also seen in some nonresponders. Compared with CD4+, CD8+ T cells on average had more expanded clones.

The TCR was taken from an adult with an advanced solid tumor such as melanoma, head and neck, liver or kidney cancer. The V gene is TRBV5-1, the J gene TRBJ2-3, with a tentative D call TRBD2 (5 bases). The sample in question was CD4+ or CD8+ T cells sorted from blood, obtained in a trial of the OX40 agonist ivuxolimab. CDR3 bases: TGCGCCAGCAGCTTGGGGGTCGGCGGGAGCACAGATACGCAGTATTTT. Protein: CASSLGVGGSTDTQYF.